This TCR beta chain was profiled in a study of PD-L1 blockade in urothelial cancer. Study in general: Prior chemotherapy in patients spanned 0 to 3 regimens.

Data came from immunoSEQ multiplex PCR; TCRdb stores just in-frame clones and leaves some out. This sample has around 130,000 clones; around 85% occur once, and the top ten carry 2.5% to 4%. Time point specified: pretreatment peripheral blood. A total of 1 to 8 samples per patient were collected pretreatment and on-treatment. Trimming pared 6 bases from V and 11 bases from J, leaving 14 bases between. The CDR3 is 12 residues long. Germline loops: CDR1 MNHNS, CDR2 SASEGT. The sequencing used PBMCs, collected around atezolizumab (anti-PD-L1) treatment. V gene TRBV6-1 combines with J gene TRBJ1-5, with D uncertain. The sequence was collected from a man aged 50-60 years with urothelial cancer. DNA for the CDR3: TGTGCCAGCAGCCCCTCACTGTCTTCCCAGCATTTT. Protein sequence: CASSPSLSSQHF.